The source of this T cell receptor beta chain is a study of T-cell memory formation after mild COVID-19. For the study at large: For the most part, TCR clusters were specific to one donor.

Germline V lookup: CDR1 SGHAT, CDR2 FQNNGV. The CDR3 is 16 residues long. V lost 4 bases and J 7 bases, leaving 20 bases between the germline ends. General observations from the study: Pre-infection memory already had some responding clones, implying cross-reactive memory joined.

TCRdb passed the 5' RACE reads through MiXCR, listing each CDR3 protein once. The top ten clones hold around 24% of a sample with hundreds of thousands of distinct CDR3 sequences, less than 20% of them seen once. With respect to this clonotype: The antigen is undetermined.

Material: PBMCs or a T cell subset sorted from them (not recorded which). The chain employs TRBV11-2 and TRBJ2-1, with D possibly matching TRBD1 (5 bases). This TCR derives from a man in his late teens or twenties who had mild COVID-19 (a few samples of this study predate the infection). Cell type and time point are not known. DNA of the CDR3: TGTGCCAGCAGCTCCCGGACAAGAATAGGGTCTAATGAGCAGTTCTTC. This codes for CASSSRTRIGSNEQFF.